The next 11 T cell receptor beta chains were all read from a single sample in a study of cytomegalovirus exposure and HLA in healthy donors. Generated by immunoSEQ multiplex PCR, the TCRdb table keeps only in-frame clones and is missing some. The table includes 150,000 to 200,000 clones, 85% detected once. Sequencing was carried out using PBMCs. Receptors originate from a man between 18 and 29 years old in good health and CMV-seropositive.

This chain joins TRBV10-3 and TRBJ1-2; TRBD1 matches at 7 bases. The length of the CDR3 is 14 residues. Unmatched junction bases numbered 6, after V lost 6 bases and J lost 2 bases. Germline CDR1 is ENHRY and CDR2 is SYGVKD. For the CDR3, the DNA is TGTGCCATCAGCCCGGGACAGCGAAACTATGGCTACACCTTC. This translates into CAISPGQRNYGYTF.

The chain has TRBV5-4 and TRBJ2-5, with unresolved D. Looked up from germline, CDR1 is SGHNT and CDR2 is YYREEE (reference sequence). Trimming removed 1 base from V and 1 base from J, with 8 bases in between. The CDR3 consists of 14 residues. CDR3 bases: TGTGCCAGCAGCTTGACGTGGGCCCAAGAGACCCAGTACTTC. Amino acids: CASSLTWAQETQYF.

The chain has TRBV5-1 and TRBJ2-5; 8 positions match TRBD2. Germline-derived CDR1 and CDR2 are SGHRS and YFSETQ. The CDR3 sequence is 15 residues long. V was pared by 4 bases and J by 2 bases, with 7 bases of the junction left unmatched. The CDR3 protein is CASSLLAGPQETQYF. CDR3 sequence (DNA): TGCGCCAGCAGCCTCTTAGCGGGACCTCAAGAGACCCAGTACTTC.

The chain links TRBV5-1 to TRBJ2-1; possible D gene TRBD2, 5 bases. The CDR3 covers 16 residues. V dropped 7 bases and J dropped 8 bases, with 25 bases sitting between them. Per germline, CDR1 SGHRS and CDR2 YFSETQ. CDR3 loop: CASRPSAGPGVHEQFF. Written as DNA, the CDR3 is TGCGCCAGCCGCCCGAGTGCGGGTCCCGGGGTTCATGAGCAGTTCTTC. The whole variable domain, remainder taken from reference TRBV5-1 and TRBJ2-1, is KAGVTQTPRYLIKTRGQQVTLSCSPISGHRSVSWYQQTPGQGLQFLFEYFSETQRNKGNFPGRFSGRQFSNSRSEMNVSTLELGDSALYLCASRPSAGPGVHEQFFGPGTRLTVL.

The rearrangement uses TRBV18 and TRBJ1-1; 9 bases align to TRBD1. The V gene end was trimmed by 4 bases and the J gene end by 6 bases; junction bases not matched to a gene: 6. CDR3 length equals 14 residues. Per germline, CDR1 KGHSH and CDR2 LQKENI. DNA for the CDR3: TGTGCCAGCTCACAGGGACAGGGTTTCGCTGAAGCTTTCTTT. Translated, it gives CASSQGQGFAEAFF. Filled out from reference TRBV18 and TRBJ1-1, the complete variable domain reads NAGVMQNPRHLVRRRGQEARLRCSPMKGHSHVYWYRQLPEEGLKFMVYLQKENIIDESGMPKERFSAEFPKEGPSILRIQQVVRGDSAAYFCASSQGQGFAEAFFGQGTRLTVV.

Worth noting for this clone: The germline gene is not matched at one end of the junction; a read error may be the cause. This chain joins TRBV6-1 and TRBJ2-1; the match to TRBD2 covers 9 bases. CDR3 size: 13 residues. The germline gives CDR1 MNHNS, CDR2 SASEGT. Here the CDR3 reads CASSGRRGGLRVF. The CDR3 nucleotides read TGTGCCAGCAGTGGTAGGCGGGGGGGCCTTAGGGTCTTC.

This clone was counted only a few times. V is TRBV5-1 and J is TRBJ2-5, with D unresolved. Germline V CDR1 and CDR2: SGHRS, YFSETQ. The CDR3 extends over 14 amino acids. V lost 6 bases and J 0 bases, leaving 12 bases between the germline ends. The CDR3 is CASTGPADQETQYF. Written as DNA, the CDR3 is TGCGCCAGCACGGGTCCCGCGGACCAAGAGACCCAGTACTTC.

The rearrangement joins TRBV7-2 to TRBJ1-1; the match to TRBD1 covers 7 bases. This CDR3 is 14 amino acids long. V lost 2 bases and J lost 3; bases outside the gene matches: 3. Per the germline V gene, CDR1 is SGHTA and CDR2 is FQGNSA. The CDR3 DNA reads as TGTGCCAGCAGCTTATACAGGGGCCACACTGAAGCTTTCTTT. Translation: CASSLYRGHTEAFF. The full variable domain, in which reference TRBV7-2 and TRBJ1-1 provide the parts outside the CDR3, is GAGVSQSPSNKVTEKGKDVELRCDPISGHTALYWYRQSLGQGLEFLIYFQGNSAPDKSGLPSDRFSAERTGGSVSTLTIQRTQQEDSAVYLCASSLYRGHTEAFFGQGTRLTVV.

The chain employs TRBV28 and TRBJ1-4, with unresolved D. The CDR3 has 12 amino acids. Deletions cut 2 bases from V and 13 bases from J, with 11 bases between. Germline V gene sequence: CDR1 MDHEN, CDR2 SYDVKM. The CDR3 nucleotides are TGTGCCAGCAGTTTAACGGCTAGACCACTGTTTTTT. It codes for CASSLTARPLFF.

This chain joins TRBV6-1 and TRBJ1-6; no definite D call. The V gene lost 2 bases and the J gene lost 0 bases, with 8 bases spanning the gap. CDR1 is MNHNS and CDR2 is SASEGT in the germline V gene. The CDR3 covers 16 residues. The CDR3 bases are TGTGCCAGCAGTGAATTCCCGAGCTCCTATAATTCACCCCTCCACTTT. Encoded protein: CASSEFPSSYNSPLHF.

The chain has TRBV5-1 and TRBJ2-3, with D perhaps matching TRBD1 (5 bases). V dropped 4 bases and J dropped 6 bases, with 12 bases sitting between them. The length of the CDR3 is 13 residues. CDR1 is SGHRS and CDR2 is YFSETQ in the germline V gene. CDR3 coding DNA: TGCGCCAGCAGCCTACAGGCCCCTGATACGCAGTATTTT. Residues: CASSLQAPDTQYF.